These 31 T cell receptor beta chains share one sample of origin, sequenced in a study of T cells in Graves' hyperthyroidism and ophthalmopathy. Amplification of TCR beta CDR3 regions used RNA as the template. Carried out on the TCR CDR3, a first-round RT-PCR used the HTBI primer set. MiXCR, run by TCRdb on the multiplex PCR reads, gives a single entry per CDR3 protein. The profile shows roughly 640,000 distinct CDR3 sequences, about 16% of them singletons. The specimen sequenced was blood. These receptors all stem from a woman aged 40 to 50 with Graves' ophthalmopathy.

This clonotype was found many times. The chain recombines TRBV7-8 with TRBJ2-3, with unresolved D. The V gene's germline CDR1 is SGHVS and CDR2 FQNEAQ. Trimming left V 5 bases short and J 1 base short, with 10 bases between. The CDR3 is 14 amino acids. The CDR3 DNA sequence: TGTGCCAGCAGCCTCCTGCAAGGCACAGATACGCAGTATTTT. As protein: CASSLLQGTDTQYF.

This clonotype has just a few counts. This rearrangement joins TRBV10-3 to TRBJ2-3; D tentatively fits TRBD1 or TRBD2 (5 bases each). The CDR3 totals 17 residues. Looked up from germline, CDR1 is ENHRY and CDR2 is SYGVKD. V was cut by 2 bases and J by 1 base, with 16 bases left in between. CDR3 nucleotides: TGTGCCATCAGTGAGAGAGGGGACCTTCCACGCACAGATACGCAGTATTTT. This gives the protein CAISERGDLPRTDTQYF.

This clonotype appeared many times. CDR3 amino acids: CASSQGADVDQPQHF. The DNA for the CDR3 is TGTGCCAGCAGCCAAGGGGCCGACGTAGATCAGCCCCAGCATTTT. The chain combines TRBV3-1 with TRBJ1-5; unclear D gene. The germline gives CDR1 LGHDT, CDR2 YNNKEL (reference sequence). The germline V and J ends were trimmed by 1 base and 5 bases, with 12 bases remaining between them. The CDR3 spans 15 residues.

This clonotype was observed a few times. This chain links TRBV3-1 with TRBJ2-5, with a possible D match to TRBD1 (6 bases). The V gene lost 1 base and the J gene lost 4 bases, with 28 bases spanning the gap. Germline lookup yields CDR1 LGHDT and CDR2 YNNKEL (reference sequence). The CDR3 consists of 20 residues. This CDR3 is CASSQGLTVTGGIDRETQYF. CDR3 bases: TGTGCCAGCAGCCAAGGCCTCACTGTGACAGGAGGTATCGATAGAGAGACCCAGTACTTC.

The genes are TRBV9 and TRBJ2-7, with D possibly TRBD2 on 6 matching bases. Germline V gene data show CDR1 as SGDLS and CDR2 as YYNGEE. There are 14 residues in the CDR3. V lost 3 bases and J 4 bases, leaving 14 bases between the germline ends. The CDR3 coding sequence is TGTGCCAGCAGCGGACCCCCCGGGGGATACGAGCAGTACTTC. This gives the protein CASSGPPGGYEQYF.

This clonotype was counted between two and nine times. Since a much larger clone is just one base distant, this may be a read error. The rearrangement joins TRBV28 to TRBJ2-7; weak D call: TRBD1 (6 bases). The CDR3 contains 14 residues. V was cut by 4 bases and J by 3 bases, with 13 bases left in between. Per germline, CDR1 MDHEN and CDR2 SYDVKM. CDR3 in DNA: TGTGCCAGCAGTTCTGGGGCAGGGGTCTACGAGCAGTACTTC. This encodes CASSSGAGVYEQYF.

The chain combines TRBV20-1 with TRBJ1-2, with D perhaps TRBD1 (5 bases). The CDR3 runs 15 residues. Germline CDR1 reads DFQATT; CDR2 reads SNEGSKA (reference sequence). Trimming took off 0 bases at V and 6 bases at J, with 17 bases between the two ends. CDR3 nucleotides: TGCAGTGCTAGAGATCTAGGGACCGGGGGAGATGGCTACACCTTC. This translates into CSARDLGTGGDGYTF.

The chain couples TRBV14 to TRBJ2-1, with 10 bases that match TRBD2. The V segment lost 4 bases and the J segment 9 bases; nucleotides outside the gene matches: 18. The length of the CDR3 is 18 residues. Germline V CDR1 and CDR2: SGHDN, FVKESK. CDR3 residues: CASSRGVVSGLAKPEQFF. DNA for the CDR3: TGTGCCAGCAGCCGTGGCGTTGTGTCGGGACTAGCGAAACCTGAGCAGTTCTTC.

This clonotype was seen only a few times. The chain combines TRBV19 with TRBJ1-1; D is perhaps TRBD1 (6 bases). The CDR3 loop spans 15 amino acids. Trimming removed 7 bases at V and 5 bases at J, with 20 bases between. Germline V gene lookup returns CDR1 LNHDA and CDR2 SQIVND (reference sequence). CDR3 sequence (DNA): TGTGCCAGTAATCCAGGGGCCCCCTTAGGGACTGAAGCTTTCTTT. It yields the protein CASNPGAPLGTEAFF.

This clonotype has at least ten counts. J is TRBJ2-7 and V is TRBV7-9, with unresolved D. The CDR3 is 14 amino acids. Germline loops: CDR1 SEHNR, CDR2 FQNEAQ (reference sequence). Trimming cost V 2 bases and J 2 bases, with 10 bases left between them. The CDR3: CASSLPTNPYEQYF. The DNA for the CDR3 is TGTGCCAGCAGCTTACCAACCAATCCCTACGAGCAGTACTTC.

The CDR3 nucleotides are TGTGCCAGCAGCCGGGCGGGGCGGGAGGGCCCCGGGGAGCTGTTTTTT. This gives the protein CASSRAGREGPGELFF. V and J are TRBV4-2 and TRBJ2-2; 9 bases are a match to TRBD2. V shed 4 bases and J 6 bases; nucleotides not matched to a gene: 9. This CDR3 has 16 residues. CDR1 LGHNA and CDR2 YNFKEQ come from the germline V gene.

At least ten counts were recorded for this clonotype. CDR3 DNA: TGTGCCAGCAGCTTCGGTGTAGACAATGAGCAGTTCTTC. It encodes CASSFGVDNEQFF. This sequence joins TRBV7-8 and TRBJ2-1; D call uncertain. The CDR3 spans 13 residues. V lost 3 bases and J lost 5, with 8 bases in between. Germline-derived CDR1 and CDR2 are SGHVS and FQNEAQ.

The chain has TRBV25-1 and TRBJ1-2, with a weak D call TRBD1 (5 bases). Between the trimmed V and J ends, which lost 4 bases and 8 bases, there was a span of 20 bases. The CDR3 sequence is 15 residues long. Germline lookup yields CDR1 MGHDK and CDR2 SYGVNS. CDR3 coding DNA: TGTGCCAGCAGTGGCCAGGGAGTGCCGCCCCACGGCTACACCTTC. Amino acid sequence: CASSGQGVPPHGYTF.

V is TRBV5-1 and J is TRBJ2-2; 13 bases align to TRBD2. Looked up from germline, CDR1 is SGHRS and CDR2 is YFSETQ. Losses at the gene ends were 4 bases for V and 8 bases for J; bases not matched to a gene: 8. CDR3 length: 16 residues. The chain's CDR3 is CASSRPGLAGVGELFF. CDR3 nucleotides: TGCGCCAGCAGCCGCCCCGGACTAGCGGGAGTAGGGGAGCTGTTTTTT.

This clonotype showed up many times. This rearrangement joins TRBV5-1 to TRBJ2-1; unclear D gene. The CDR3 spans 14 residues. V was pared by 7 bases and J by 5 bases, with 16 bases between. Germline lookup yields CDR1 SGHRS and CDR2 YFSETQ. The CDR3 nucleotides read TGCGCCAGCCTCTCCGCCCCCCCCAACAATGAGCAGTTCTTC. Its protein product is CASLSAPPNNEQFF.

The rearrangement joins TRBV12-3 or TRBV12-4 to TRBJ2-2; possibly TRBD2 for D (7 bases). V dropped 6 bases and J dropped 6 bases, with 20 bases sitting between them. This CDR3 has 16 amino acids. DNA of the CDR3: TGTGCCAGCAGCCCCTCTTTAGGGGGGGATGCCGGGGAGCTGTTTTTT. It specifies CASSPSLGGDAGELFF.

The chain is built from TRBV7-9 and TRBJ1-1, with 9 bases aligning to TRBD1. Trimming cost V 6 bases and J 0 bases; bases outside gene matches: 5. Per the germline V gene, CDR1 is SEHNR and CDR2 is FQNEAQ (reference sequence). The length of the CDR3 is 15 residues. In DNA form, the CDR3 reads TGTGCCAGCAGACAACAGGGGGCGGTGAACACTGAAGCTTTCTTT. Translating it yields CASRQQGAVNTEAFF.

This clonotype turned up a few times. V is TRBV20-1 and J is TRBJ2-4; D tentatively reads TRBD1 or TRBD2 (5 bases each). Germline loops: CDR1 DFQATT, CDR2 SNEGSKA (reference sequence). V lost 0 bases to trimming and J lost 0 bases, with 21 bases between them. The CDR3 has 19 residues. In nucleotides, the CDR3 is TGCAGTGCTAGAGATTCCGGGGCGGGTGGAAGACTAGCCAAAAACATTCAGTACTTC. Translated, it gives CSARDSGAGGRLAKNIQYF.

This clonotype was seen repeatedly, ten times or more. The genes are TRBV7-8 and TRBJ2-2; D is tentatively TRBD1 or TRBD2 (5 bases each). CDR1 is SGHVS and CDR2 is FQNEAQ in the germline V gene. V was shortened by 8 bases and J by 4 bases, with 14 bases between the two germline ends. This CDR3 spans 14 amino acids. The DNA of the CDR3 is TGTGCCAGCGCACGGCCAGGGACCACCGGGGAGCTGTTTTTT. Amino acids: CASARPGTTGELFF.

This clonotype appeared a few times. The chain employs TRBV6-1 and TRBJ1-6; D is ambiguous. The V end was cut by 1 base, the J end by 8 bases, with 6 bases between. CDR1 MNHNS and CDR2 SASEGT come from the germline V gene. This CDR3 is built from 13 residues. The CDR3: CASSEGRDSPLHF. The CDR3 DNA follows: TGTGCCAGCAGTGAAGGAAGGGATTCACCCCTCCACTTT.

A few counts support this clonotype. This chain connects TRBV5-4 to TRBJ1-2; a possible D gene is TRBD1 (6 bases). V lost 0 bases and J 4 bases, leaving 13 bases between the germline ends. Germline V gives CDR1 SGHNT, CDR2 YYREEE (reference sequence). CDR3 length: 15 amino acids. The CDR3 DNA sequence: TGTGCCAGCAGCTTGGAGGGCCGGGGGCTCTATGGCTACACCTTC. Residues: CASSLEGRGLYGYTF.

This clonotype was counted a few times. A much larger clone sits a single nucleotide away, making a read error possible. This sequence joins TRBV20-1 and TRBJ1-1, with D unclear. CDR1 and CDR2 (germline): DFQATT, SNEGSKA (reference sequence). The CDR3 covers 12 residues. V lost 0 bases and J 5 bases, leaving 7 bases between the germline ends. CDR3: CSARDLGTEAFF. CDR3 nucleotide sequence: TGCAGTGCTAGAGATCTGGGGACTGAAGCTTTCTTT.

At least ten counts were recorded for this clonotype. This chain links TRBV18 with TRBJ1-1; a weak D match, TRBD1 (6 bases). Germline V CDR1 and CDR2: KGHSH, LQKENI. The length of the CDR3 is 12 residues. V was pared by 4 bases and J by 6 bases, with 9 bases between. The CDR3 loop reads CASSRGAPEAFF. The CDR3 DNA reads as TGTGCCAGCTCACGGGGGGCTCCTGAAGCTTTCTTT.

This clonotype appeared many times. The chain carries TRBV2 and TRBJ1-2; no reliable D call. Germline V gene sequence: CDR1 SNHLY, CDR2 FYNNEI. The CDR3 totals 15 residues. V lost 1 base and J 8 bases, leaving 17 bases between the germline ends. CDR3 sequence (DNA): TGTGCCAGCAGTGAAGAAGCACTCCTTACACCGGGCTACACCTTC. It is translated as CASSEEALLTPGYTF. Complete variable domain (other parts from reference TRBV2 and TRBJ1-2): EPEVTQTPSHQVTQMGQEVILRCVPISNHLYFYWYRQILGQKVEFLVSFYNNEISEKSEIFDDQFSVERPDGSNFTLKIRSTKLEDSAMYFCASSEEALLTPGYTFGSGTRLTVV.

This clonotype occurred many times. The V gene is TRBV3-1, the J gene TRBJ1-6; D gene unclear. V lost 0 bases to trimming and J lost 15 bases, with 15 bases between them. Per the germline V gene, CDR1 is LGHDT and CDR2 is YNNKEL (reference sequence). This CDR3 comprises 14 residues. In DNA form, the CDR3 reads TGTGCCAGCAGCCAAGATCCCGACGGCCGCTACCTCCACTTT. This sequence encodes CASSQDPDGRYLHF. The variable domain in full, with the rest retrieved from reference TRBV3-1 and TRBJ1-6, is DTAVSQTPKYLVTQMGNDKSIKCEQNLGHDTMYWYKQDSKKFLKIMFSYNNKELIINETVPNRFSPKSPDKAHLNLHINSLELGDSAVYFCASSQDPDGRYLHFGNGTRLTVT.

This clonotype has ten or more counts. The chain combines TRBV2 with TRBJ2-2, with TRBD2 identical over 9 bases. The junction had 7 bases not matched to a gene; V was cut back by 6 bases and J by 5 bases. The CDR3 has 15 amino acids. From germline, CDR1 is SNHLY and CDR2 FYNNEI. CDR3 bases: TGTGCCAGCAGGATTAGCGGGGGAAATACCGGGGAGCTGTTTTTT. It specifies CASRISGGNTGELFF.

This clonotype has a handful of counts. The CDR3 sequence is CASSPGTWRGRQPQHF. The CDR3 nucleotides read TGTGCCAGCAGTCCAGGGACCTGGAGGGGACGTCAGCCCCAGCATTTT. This rearrangement joins TRBV6-1 to TRBJ1-5; TRBD1 is a possible D gene (5 bases). The germline V gene has CDR1 MNHNS and CDR2 SASEGT. Trimming removed 5 bases at V and 6 bases at J, with 20 bases between. The CDR3 is made up of 16 amino acids.

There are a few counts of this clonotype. The CDR3 DNA reads as TGTGCCAGCTCAAGCCTGGACGGGAACTATGGCTACACCTTC. Translated, it gives CASSSLDGNYGYTF. V and J are TRBV18 and TRBJ1-2; D remains ambiguous. The CDR3 is 14 residues long. The V end was cut by 5 bases, the J end by 2 bases, with 12 bases between. Germline assignment: CDR1 KGHSH and CDR2 LQKENI.

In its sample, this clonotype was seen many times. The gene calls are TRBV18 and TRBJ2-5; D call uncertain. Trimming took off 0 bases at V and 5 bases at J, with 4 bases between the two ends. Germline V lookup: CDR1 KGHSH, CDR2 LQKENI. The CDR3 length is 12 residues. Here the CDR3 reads CASSPPGETQYF. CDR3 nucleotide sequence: TGTGCCAGCTCACCACCGGGGGAGACCCAGTACTTC.

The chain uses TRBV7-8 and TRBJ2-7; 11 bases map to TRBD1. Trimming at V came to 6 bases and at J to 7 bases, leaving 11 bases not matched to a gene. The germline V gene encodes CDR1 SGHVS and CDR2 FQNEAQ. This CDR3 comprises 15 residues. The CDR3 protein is CASSYSDRGLWEQYF. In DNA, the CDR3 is TGTGCCAGCAGTTACTCGGACAGGGGGCTGTGGGAGCAGTACTTC.

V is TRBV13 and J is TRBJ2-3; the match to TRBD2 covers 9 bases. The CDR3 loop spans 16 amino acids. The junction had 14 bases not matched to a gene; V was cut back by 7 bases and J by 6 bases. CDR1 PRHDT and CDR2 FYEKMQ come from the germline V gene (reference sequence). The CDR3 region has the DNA TGTGCCAGCACCCTGCCCGGTAGCGGGGGAGGGGATACGCAGTATTTT. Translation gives CASTLPGSGGGDTQYF.